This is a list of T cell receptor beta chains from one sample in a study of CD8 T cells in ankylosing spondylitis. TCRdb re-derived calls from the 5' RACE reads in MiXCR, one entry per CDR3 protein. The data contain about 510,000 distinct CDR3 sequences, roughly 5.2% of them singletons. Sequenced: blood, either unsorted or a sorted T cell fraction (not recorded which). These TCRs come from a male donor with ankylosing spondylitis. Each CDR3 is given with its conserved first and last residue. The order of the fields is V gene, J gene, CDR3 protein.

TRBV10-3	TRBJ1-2	CAISASHYGYTF
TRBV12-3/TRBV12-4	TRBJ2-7	CASSLKVGESYEQYF
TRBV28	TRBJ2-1	CASSFVGKSSEQFF
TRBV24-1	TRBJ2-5	CATSDFAGGETQYF
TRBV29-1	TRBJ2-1	CSVQGGSSYNEQFF
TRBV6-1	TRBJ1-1	CASSVVGALGRTEAFF
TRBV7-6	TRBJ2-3	CASSFPGAGTDTQYF
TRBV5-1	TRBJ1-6	CASSPGQQDNSPLHF
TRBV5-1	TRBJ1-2	CASSSDKAQNGYTF
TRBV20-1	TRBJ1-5	CSARDQFSTYSNQPQHF
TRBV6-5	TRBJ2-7	CASSYGTYKQYF
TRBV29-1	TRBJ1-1	CSVAPVAVRYGAFF
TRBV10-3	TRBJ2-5	CAISASQETQYF
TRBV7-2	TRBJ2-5	CASSLAEETQYF
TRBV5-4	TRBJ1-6	CASSLARVYNSPLHF
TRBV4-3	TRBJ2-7	CASSQVKSSGSEQYF
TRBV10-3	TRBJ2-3	CAISESIGTDTQYF
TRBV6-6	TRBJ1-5	CASSEGGQPQHF
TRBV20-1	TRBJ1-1	CSARTRRRNTEAFF
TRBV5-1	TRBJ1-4	CASSPGPGPTGKLFF
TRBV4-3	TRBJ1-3	CASSQDLIVDTIYF